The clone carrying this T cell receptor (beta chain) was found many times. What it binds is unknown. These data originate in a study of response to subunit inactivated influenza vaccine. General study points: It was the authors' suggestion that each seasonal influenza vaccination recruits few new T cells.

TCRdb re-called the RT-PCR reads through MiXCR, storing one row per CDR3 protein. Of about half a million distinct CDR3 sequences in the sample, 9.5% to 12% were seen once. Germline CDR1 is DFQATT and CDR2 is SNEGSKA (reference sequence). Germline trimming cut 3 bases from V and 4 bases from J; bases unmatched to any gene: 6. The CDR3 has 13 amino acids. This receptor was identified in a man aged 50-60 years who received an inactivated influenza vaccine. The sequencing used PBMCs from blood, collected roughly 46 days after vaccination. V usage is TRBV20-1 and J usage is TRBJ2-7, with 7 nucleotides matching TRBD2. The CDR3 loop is CSARRDYAYEQYF. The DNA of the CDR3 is TGCAGTGCTAGGAGGGACTACGCTTACGAGCAGTACTTC.